This T cell receptor beta chain appears in the sequencing data of a study of blood T cell repertoires in COVID-19. Study-wide background: Sites in the United States, Italy and Spain provided acute and convalescent COVID-19 samples. PBMCs, B-cell-depleted T cells, or T cells provided the cDNA or gDNA that made up the material.

The CDR3 is 14 residues long. Germline V gene lookup returns CDR1 SGHRS and CDR2 YFSETQ. V lost 5 bases, J lost 5 bases, and 5 bases stayed unmatched. In the original workflow: Reference gene primer amplification in the assay estimated nucleated cell counts. The assay was immunoSEQ multiplex PCR, and TCRdb's table has in-frame clones only and misses some. V and J calls and clone size are those listed in that table; D and trimming were worked out from the DNA. The data show approximately 86,000 clones, around four fifths seen once. The clonotype originates from a man aged 45-60 years with acute or convalescent COVID-19. Sequencing used peripheral blood. V usage is TRBV5-1 and J usage is TRBJ2-1, with TRBD2 matching over 9 bases. The CDR3 nucleotides are TGCGCCAGCAGTGCGGGGGGGCAACACAATGAGCAGTTCTTC. Its protein is CASSAGGQHNEQFF. The entire variable domain, with the rest obtained from reference TRBV5-1 and TRBJ2-1, is as follows: KAGVTQTPRYLIKTRGQQVTLSCSPISGHRSVSWYQQTPGQGLQFLFEYFSETQRNKGNFPGRFSGRQFSNSRSEMNVSTLELGDSALYLCASSAGGQHNEQFFGPGTRLTVL.